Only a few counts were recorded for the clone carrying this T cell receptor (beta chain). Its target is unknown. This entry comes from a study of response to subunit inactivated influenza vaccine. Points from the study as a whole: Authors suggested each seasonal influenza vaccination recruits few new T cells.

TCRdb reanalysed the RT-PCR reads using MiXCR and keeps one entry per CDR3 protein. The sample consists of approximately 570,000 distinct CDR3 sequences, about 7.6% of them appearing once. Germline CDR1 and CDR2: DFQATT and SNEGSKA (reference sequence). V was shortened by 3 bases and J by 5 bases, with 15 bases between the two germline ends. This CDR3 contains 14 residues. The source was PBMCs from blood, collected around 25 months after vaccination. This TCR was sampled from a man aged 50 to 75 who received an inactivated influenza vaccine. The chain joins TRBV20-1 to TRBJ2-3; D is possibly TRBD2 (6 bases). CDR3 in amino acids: CSASANLGGDTQYF. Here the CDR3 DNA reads TGCAGTGCTAGCGCAAACCTCGGGGGAGATACGCAGTATTTT.